This T cell receptor (beta chain) was obtained from a study of CD8 T cells in ankylosing spondylitis. This clonotype has only a few counts. V lost 0 bases to trimming and J lost 0 bases, with 10 bases between them. The germline CDR1 and CDR2 sequences are GTSNPN and SVGIG (reference sequence). The CDR3 length is 15 residues. Making use of molecular barcodes, quantitative 5'-RACE generated TCR beta libraries. MiXCR, applied by TCRdb to the 5' RACE reads, yields one record per CDR3 protein. The top ten hold roughly 8.3% of the sample, which has approximately 300,000 distinct CDR3 sequences, 20% seen once.

The TCR comes from a male donor with ankylosing spondylitis or in good health (not recorded which). The V and J genes are TRBV30 and TRBJ2-3; D perhaps matches TRBD1 (5 bases). Sample: blood, either unsorted or a sorted T cell fraction (not recorded which). The DNA for the CDR3 is TGTGCCTGGAGTGTACAGGCAGGGAGCACAGATACGCAGTATTTT. Translating it yields CAWSVQAGSTDTQYF.